This TCR beta chain appears in the sequencing data of a study of response to subunit inactivated influenza vaccine. Study-level results: The authors suggested that every seasonal influenza vaccination recruits few new T cells.

TCRdb re-analysed the RT-PCR reads in MiXCR, keeping a single row per CDR3 protein. The repertoire includes more than 450,000 distinct CDR3 sequences, approximately 7.7% of them detected once, and under 15% sits in the top ten. In regard to this clonotype: Its antigen remains unidentified.

V shed 6 bases and J 0 bases; nucleotides not matched to a gene: 14. Germline CDR1 is DFQATT and CDR2 is SNEGSKA (reference sequence). This CDR3 spans 19 amino acids. V is TRBV20-1 and J is TRBJ2-1, with 13 nucleotides matching TRBD2. This TCR was sampled from a man aged 50 to 69 who received an inactivated influenza vaccine. Specimen: PBMCs from blood, collected approximately 25 months after vaccination. In DNA, the CDR3 is TGCAGTGCCGAGCCACCGCCGGGACTAGCGGGGAGCTCCTACAATGAGCAGTTCTTC. Amino acid sequence: CSAEPPPGLAGSSYNEQFF.